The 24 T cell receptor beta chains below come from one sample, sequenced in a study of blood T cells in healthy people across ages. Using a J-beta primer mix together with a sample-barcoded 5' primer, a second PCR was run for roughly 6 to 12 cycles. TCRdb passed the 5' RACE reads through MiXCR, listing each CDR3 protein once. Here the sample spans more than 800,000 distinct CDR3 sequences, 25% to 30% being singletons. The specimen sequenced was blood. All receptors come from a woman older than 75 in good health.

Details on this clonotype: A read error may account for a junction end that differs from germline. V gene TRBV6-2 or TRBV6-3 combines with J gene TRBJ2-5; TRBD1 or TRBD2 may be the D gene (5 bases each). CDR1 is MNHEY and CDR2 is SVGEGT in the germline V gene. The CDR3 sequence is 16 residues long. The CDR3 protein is CAGSSLGASLIGELYF. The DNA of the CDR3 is TGTGCCGGCAGTTCCCTCGGGGCTTCCCTAATTGGCGAGCTGTACTTC.

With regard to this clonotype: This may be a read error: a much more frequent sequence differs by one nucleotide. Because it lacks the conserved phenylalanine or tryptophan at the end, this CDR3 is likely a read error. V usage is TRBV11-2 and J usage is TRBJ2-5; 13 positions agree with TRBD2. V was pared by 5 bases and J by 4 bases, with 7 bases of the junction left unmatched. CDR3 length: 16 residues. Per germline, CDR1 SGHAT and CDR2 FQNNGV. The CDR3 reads CASSPELAGGRETQYL. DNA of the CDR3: TGTGCCAGCAGCCCCGAACTAGCGGGGGGGCGAGAGACCCAGTACTTA.

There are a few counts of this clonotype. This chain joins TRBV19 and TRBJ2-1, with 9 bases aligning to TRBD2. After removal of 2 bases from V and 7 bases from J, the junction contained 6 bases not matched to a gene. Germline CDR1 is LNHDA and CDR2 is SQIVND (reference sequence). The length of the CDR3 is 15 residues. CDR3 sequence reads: CASSISGGTWNEQFF. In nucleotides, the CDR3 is TGTGCCAGTAGTATAAGCGGGGGGACGTGGAATGAGCAGTTCTTC. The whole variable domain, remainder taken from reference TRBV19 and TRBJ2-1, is DGGITQSPKYLFRKEGQNVTLSCEQNLNHDAMYWYRQDPGQGLRLIYYSQIVNDFQKGDIAEGYSVSREKKESFPLTVTSAQKNPTAFYLCASSISGGTWNEQFFGPGTRLTVL.

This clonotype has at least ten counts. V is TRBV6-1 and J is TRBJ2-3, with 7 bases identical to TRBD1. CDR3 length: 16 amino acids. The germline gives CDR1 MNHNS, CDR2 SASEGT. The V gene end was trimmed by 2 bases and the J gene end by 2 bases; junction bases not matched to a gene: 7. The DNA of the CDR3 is TGTGCCAGCAGTGAAAGCCAGGGGGTTACCACAGATACGCAGTATTTT. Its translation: CASSESQGVTTDTQYF.

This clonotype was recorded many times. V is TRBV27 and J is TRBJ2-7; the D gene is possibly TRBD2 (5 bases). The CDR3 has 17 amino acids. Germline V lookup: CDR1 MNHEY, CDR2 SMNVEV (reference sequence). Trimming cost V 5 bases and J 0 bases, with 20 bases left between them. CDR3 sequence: CASSRPSQRSSSYEQYF. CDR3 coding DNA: TGTGCCAGCAGTCGCCCCTCTCAGCGGAGCAGCTCCTACGAGCAGTACTTC.

CDR3 in amino acids: CSVVMRTEDEKLFF. The CDR3 DNA is TGCAGTGTCGTGATGAGGACAGAGGATGAAAAACTGTTTTTT. The rearrangement links TRBV20-1 to TRBJ1-4; tentatively, D is TRBD1 (6 bases). Germline assignment: CDR1 DFQATT and CDR2 SNEGSKA (reference sequence). Trimming pared 7 bases from V and 6 bases from J, leaving 18 bases between. The CDR3 spans 14 residues.

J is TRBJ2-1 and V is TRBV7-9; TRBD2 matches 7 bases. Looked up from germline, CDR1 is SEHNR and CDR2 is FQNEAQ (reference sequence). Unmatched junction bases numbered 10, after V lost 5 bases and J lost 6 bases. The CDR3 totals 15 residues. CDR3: CASSHSGEARNEQFF. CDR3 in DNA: TGTGCCAGCAGCCACAGCGGGGAGGCACGCAATGAGCAGTTCTTC.

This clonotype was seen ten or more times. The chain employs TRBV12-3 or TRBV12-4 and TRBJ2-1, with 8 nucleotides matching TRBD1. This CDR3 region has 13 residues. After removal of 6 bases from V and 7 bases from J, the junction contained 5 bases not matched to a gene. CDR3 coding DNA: TGTGCCAGCAGAAGACAGGGGAAGAATGAGCAGTTCTTC. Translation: CASRRQGKNEQFF.

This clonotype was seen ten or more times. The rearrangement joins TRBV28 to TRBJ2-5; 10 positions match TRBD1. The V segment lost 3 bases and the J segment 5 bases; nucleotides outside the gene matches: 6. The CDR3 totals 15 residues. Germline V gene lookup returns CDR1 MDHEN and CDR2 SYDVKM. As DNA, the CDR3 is TGTGCCAGCAGTTTGCTCAAGGGACAGGGGGAGACCCAGTACTTC. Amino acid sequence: CASSLLKGQGETQYF.

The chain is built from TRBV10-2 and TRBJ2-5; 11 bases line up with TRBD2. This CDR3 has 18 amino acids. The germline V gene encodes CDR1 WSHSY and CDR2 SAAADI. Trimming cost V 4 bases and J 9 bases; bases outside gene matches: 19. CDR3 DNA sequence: TGCGCCAGCAGTGGACTAGCGGGATGGGCAGGCCGTGGGGAGGCCCAGTACTTC. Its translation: CASSGLAGWAGRGEAQYF.

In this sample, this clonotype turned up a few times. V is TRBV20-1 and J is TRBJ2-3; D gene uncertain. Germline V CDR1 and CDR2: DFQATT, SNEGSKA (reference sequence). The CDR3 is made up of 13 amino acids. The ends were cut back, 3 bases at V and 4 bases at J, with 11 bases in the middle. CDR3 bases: TGCAGTGCTAGGACCCGGGTGCCAGATACGCAGTATTTT. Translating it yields CSARTRVPDTQYF.

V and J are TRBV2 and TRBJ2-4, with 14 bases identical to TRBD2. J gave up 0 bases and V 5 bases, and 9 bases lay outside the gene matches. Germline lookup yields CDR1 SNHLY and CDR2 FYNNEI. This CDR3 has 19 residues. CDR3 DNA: TGTGCCAGCAGTCCTCGACTAGCGGGGGGGTGGGGAGCCAAAAACATTCAGTACTTC. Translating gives CASSPRLAGGWGAKNIQYF.

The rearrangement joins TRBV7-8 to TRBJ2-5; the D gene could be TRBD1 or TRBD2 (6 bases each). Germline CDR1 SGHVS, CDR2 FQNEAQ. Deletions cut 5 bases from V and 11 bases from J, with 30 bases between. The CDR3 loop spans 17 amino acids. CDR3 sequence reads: CASSPTAPGGPTFGQYF. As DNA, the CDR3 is TGTGCCAGCAGCCCTACCGCCCCCGGGGGCCCGACATTTGGGCAGTACTTC.

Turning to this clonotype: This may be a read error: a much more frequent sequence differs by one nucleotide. For the CDR3, the DNA is TGTGCCAGCAGTCCCTGGGACAGAATTCTGGGCGCAGATACGCAGTATTTT. Translated: CASSPWDRILGADTQYF. This rearrangement joins TRBV6-6 to TRBJ2-3; 7 bases map to TRBD1. In germline, CDR1 is MNHNY, CDR2 SVGAGI (reference sequence). Germline trimming cut 5 bases from V and 4 bases from J; bases unmatched to any gene: 15. The length of the CDR3 is 17 residues.

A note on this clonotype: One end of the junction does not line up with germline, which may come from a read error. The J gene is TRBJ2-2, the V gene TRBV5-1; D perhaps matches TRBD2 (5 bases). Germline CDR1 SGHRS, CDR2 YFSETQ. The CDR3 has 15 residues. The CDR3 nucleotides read TGCGCCAGCAGCTTGGGCCCCGGCAACGCCGGGGAGCGGTTTTTT. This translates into CASSLGPGNAGERFF.

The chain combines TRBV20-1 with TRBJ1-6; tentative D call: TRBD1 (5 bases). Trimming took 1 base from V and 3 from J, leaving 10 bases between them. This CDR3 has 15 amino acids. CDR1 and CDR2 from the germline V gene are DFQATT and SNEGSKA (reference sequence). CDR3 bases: TGCAGTGCTAGAGGCAGGGCGTTCTATAATTCACCCCTCCACTTT. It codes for CSARGRAFYNSPLHF.

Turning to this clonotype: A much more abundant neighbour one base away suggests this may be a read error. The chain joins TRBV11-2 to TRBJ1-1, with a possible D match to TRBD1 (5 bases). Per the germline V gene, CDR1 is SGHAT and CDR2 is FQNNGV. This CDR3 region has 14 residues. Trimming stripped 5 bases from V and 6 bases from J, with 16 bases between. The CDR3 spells CASSIQQGRAEAFF. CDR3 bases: TGTGCCAGCAGCATTCAGCAGGGTAGAGCTGAAGCTTTCTTT.

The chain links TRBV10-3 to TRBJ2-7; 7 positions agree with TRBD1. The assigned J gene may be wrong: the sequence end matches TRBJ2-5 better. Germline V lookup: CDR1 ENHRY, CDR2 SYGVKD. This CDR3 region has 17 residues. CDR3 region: CAIRGNRRDSTEETQYF. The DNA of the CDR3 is TGTGCCATCAGGGGGAACAGACGGGACAGTACGGAGGAGACCCAGTACTTC.

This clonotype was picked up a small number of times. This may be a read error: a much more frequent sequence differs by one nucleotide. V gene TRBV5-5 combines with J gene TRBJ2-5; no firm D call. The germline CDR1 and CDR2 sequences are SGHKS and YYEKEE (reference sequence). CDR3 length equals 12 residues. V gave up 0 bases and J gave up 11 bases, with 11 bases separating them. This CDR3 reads CASSLVADEQYF. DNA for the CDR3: TGTGCCAGCAGCTTGGTGGCGGATGAGCAGTACTTC.

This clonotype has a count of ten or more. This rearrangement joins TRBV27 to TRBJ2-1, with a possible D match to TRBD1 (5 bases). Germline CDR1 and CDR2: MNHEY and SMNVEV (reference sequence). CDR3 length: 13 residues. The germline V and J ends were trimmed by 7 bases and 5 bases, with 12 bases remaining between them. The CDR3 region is CASKYQGNNEQFF. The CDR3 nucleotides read TGTGCCAGCAAGTACCAGGGAAACAATGAGCAGTTCTTC.

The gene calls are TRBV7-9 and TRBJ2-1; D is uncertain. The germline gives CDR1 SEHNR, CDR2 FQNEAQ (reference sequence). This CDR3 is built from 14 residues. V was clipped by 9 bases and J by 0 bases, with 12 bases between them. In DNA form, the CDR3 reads TGTGCCAGTCTCGCCTTTAGCTCCTACAATGAGCAGTTCTTC. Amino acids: CASLAFSSYNEQFF.

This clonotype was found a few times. The CDR3 DNA reads TGTGCCATCAGTGATTCCTTTACAGTCTATGGCTACACCTTC. This sequence encodes CAISDSFTVYGYTF. The chain is built from TRBV10-3 and TRBJ1-2; D remains ambiguous. Germline CDR1 ENHRY, CDR2 SYGVKD. The CDR3 length is 14 residues. V lost 3 bases and J 4 bases, leaving 12 bases between the germline ends.

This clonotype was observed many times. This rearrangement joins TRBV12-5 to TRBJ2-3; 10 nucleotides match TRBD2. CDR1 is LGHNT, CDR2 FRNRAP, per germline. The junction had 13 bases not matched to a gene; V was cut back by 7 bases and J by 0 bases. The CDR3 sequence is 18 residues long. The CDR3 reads CASVPWSSGGASTDTQYF. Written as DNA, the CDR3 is TGTGCTAGTGTCCCTTGGTCTAGCGGGGGCGCGAGCACAGATACGCAGTATTTT.

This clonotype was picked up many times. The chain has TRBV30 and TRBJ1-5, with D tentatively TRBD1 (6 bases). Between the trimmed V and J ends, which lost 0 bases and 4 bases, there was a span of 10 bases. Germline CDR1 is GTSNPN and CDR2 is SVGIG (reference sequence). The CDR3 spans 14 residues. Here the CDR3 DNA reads TGTGCCTGGAGTGTACTAGGGGGGAATCAGCCCCAGCATTTT. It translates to CAWSVLGGNQPQHF.